This T cell receptor (beta chain) was profiled in a study of metastatic and nonmetastatic thyroid tumors. Overall study context: Where malignant and benign thyroid patients were concerned, repertoires were compared across blood and tumor or nodule tissue. Notes on the study in general: For both blood and tumor, malignant thyroid tumors reportedly showed significantly higher TCR beta diversity than benign nodules did.

As handled by the study authors: CDR3 differences across clinicopathological groups were used to build a distant-metastasis classifier for papillary thyroid cancer. TCRdb called clones again from the PCR reads with MiXCR. For this entry, the V and J calls and clone size follow TCRdb and not the study's own pipeline. The table lists tens of thousands of clones, about 17% of them singletons, with roughly 10% in the top ten. The entire patient cohort was treatment-naive prior to thyroid surgery. This CDR3 region has 12 residues. Germline values: CDR1 MNHNS, CDR2 SASEGT. V shed 6 bases and J shed 6 bases, with 12 bases lying between them. This clone was seen only a few times. The antigen is unknown.

Material for sequencing was blood. This TCR derives from a male donor with papillary thyroid cancer or a benign thyroid nodule (not recorded which). Some clones in this sample may be carry-over from other donors' samples. The chain uses TRBV6-1 and TRBJ2-7; D remains ambiguous. The CDR3 loop reads CASSSPQSEQYF. CDR3 DNA sequence: TGTGCCAGCAGCTCCCCTCAGTCCGAGCAGTACTTC.